This T cell receptor beta chain was sequenced during a study of T cell responses to AZD1222 COVID-19 vaccine. At the level of the study: Second doses at about 4 or about 12 weeks were pooled.

V lost 3 bases, J lost 0 bases, and 9 bases lay in between. The CDR3 has 14 residues. Germline V gene data show CDR1 as MNHEY and CDR2 as SMNVEV (reference sequence). Points from the study as a whole: Of the AZD1222 recipients, only 5 or 6 were seropositive at baseline. Reports indicate that nearly half of spike-specific TCRs are directed at unmutated variant regions. Donors skewed white British and female; clonal diversity was possibly underestimated.

Measured with immunoSEQ multiplex PCR; TCRdb has only the in-frame clones, and not every one. Of 100,000 to 150,000 clones detected, roughly 93% appear once; the ten largest clones hold around 7%. As for this clone: Its antigen is unknown.

This chain links TRBV27 with TRBJ2-7; D call uncertain. The sequencing used peripheral blood, collected on day 0 of AZD1222 vaccination. The sequence was obtained from an adult in good health. This CDR3 is CASSLGYGSYEQYF. The CDR3 bases are TGTGCCAGCAGTTTGGGTTACGGCTCCTACGAGCAGTACTTC.